This T cell receptor beta chain came from a study of blood T cell repertoires in COVID-19 (dated by TCRdb to 2019 to 2021). Background for the entire study: Samples covering the acute and convalescent phases of COVID-19 were provided by collaborators in the United States, Italy and Spain. The prospective study material was composed of cDNA or gDNA derived from T cells, B-cell-depleted T cells, or PBMCs. Deeply sampled blood TCRbeta repertoires from subjects exposed to, actively infected with, or recovered from COVID-19 were included in the dataset. The repertoires were released in a freely available public database intended as a resource for research on the immune response to SARS-CoV-2. Samples came from the ongoing ImmuneRACE study (first 160 participants) plus 1,254 subjects from 6 global collaborators. The sample metadata nearly always contained a de-identified subject ID, COVID-19 status, age in years and sex. Where available, HLA class I and class II types were taken from metadata supplied by the sample provider and were not determined by assay-based typing. Broader findings and caveats from the paper: How much clinical and demographic metadata was included differed by source and by participant, and the metadata was provided uncurated.

Enrolling through a virtual design, the prospective study's participants ranged in age from about 18 to 89 years and lived across roughly 23 United States geographic areas. Cohort assignment in the prospective study relied on participant-reported clinical history from a screening survey and a study questionnaire. Recovered participants in ImmuneRACE Cohort 3 were defined by two consecutive negative NP/OP PCR tests, clearance by a healthcare professional, or resolution of symptoms. In the prospective study, whole blood, serum and a nasopharyngeal or oropharyngeal swab were collected from each participant by mobile phlebotomists. Prospective study participants could optionally give additional blood draws and questionnaires over an approximately two-month period. Prospective study blood samples were shipped either frozen or at room temperature before DNA extraction. TCRbeta CDR3 regions were amplified from genomic DNA using the immunoSEQ Assay, a bias-controlled multiplex PCR. The study's own analysis went as follows. The number of nucleated cells in each sample was estimated from the amplification of reference gene primers within the assay. To quantify the absolute abundance of each unique TCRbeta CDR3 rearrangement, sequence reads were collapsed and filtered. For each sample, productive Simpson clonality was calculated as the square root of Simpson's diversity index across productive rearrangements. Sourced from immuneACCESS, this table was stored by TCRdb with only in-frame sequences that have V and J called. A share of the clones is absent; for the studies checked, an unresolved V gene accounts for under half, and the remainder has no known explanation. The V and J calls and clone size come from that table; D and trimming were worked out from the DNA. The sample table records some 230,000 clones; about 80% of these occur just once. The top ten clonotypes cover 14% to 15% of the sample.

The germline V gene provides CDR1 ENHRY and CDR2 SYGVKD. From the cysteine up to the phenylalanine, the CDR3 has a length of 14 residues. Solely the CDR3 DNA is kept, with 42 bases framed from the first base. The germline V and J ends show losses of 4 bases and 4 bases respectively, and no gene match explains 6 bases of the junction. As for this clone: The antigen this receptor binds is unknown. There are no base qualities to consult, and no much larger clone falls within one base.

This clonotype was obtained from a man aged 35-49 years who had recovered from COVID-19. Source material: PBMCs or T cells enriched from blood (not recorded which). The chain links TRBV10-3 with TRBJ2-5; 7 nucleotides in the junction match TRBD2. Here the CDR3 is given as CAISGGLVGETQYF. The DNA sequence is as follows: TGTGCCATCAGTGGAGGACTAGTGGGAGAGACCCAGTACTTC.